These 10 T cell receptor beta chains share one sample of origin, sequenced in a study of CD8+ T cells in alopecia areata. Sequencing relied on a cDNA template that was reverse transcribed from extracted RNA. Some clones are missing from TCRdb's copy, which holds only in-frame ones; the method was immunoSEQ multiplex PCR. Of around 100,000 clones in the sample, around 50% were seen once. Noted treatment: oral pan-JAK inhibitor, 5-10 mg twice daily. The sample here was CD8+ T cells sorted from blood, taken at week 24, from a patient treated with tofacitinib. The receptors shown here come from a human donor with alopecia areata.

The chain employs TRBV2 and TRBJ2-5; 7 bases agree with TRBD1. V trimming: 6 bases; J trimming: 2 bases; junction bases outside the gene matches: 9. Germline V CDR1 and CDR2: SNHLY, FYNNEI. The CDR3 loop spans 15 amino acids. CDR3 amino acids: CASRSPRDRQETQYF. The CDR3 nucleotides read TGTGCCAGCAGAAGTCCCCGGGACAGACAAGAGACCCAGTACTTC.

This chain's CDR3 is CASSIRDRGYEQYF. The CDR3 nucleotides are TGCGCCAGCAGCATCCGGGACAGGGGTTACGAGCAGTACTTC. The chain uses TRBV5-1 and TRBJ2-7, with 10 bases that match TRBD1. Germline CDR1 SGHRS, CDR2 YFSETQ. V shed 4 bases, J shed 4 bases, and the junction held 5 bases outside the gene matches. The CDR3 runs 14 residues. Full variable domain (remainder filled in from reference TRBV5-1 and TRBJ2-7): KAGVTQTPRYLIKTRGQQVTLSCSPISGHRSVSWYQQTPGQGLQFLFEYFSETQRNKGNFPGRFSGRQFSNSRSEMNVSTLELGDSALYLCASSIRDRGYEQYFGPGTRLTVT.

The V call is TRBV27, the J call TRBJ1-4; D call uncertain. The CDR3 runs 16 residues. Trimming left V 3 bases short and J 8 bases short, with 19 bases between. From germline, CDR1 is MNHEY and CDR2 SMNVEV (reference sequence). The CDR3 nucleotides read TGTGCCAGCAGTTTGGGGAGTCCGCGGTGGGAAGAAAAACTGTTTTTT. The encoded protein is CASSLGSPRWEEKLFF.

This chain links TRBV27 with TRBJ2-1, with a tentative D call TRBD2 (5 bases). Germline CDR1 reads MNHEY; CDR2 reads SMNVEV (reference sequence). The CDR3 consists of 15 residues. V was pared by 6 bases and J by 2 bases, with 14 bases between. The CDR3 region is CASSLTLDPYNEQFF. In DNA form, the CDR3 reads TGTGCCAGCAGCTTAACACTAGATCCCTACAATGAGCAGTTCTTC.

J is TRBJ1-1 and V is TRBV25-1; TRBD1 might be the D (5 bases). V lost 5 bases, J lost 4 bases, and 14 bases lay in between. This CDR3 is built from 14 residues. Germline CDR1 is MGHDK and CDR2 is SYGVNS. This CDR3 reads CASSFTGGSTEAFF. Written as DNA, the CDR3 is TGTGCCAGCAGTTTCACCGGGGGGAGCACTGAAGCTTTCTTT. Drawing the rest from reference TRBV25-1 and TRBJ1-1, the complete variable domain is EADIYQTPRYLVIGTGKKITLECSQTMGHDKMYWYQQDPGMELHLIHYSYGVNSTEKGDLSSESTVSRIRTEHFPLTLESARPSHTSQYLCASSFTGGSTEAFFGQGTRLTVV.

This clone was seen a handful of times. V and J are TRBV29-1 and TRBJ1-4; D remains ambiguous. The CDR3 loop spans 12 amino acids. Germline V gene data show CDR1 as SQVTM and CDR2 as ANQGSEA. V was cut by 5 bases and J by 3 bases, with 7 bases left in between. The CDR3 is CSVRHANEKLFF. The CDR3 bases are TGCAGCGTTCGCCACGCTAATGAAAAACTGTTTTTT.

This clone was observed once. The chain employs TRBV10-3 and TRBJ2-7; D may correspond to TRBD1 or TRBD2 (5 bases each). The V end lost 5 bases, the J end lost 1 base, and 9 bases lay between the germline ends. The CDR3 spans 13 residues. Germline lookup yields CDR1 ENHRY and CDR2 SYGVKD. Written as DNA, the CDR3 is TGTGCCATCAGTAGGGACGGATCCTACGAGCAGTACTTC. Its protein product is CAISRDGSYEQYF.

This clone was seen more than once but under ten times. The J gene is TRBJ1-2, the V gene TRBV13; 8 bases fit TRBD1. The CDR3 loop spans 14 amino acids. CDR1 and CDR2 (germline): PRHDT, FYEKMQ (reference sequence). Trimming removed 5 bases from V and 2 bases from J; junction bases left unmatched: 4. The CDR3 protein is CASSGWTGNYGYTF. CDR3 sequence (DNA): TGTGCCAGCAGCGGATGGACAGGGAACTATGGCTACACCTTC.

The gene calls are TRBV7-9 and TRBJ1-1; D might be TRBD1 (5 bases). This CDR3 comprises 15 residues. Deletions cut 1 base from V and 0 bases from J, with 9 bases between. Germline values: CDR1 SEHNR, CDR2 FQNEAQ (reference sequence). CDR3 amino acids: CASSLGQGLNTEAFF. The CDR3 DNA is TGTGCCAGCAGCTTAGGGCAGGGATTGAACACTGAAGCTTTCTTT. The whole variable domain, remainder taken from reference TRBV7-9 and TRBJ1-1, is DTGVSQNPRHKITKRGQNVTFRCDPISEHNRLYWYRQTLGQGPEFLTYFQNEAQLEKSRLLSDRFSAERPKGSFSTLEIQRTEQGDSAMYLCASSLGQGLNTEAFFGQGTRLTVV.

The rearrangement uses TRBV4-3 and TRBJ1-1; D gene uncertain. CDR3 size: 14 residues. Looked up from germline, CDR1 is LGHNA and CDR2 is YSLEER. Trimming stripped 0 bases from V and 4 bases from J, with 9 bases between. The CDR3 DNA reads TGCGCCAGCAGCCAAGAGCAGAGTGGCACTGAAGCTTTCTTT. Translated: CASSQEQSGTEAFF.